Following are 18 T cell receptor beta chains from one sample sequenced in a study of OX40 agonist ivuxolimab in advanced cancers. Repertoires were generated with immunoSEQ multiplex PCR, while TCRdb's copy carries only in-frame clones and drops some. The data contain about 58,000 clones, roughly nine tenths of them singletons. The sample consisted of CD4+ or CD8+ T cells sorted from blood, taken in a trial of the OX40 agonist ivuxolimab. The receptors originated from an adult with an advanced solid tumor such as melanoma, head and neck, liver or kidney cancer.

The count of this clone is one. The chain employs TRBV11-1 and TRBJ2-1, with TRBD2 matching 9 bases. Germline CDR1 and CDR2: SGHAT and FQDESV (reference sequence). The CDR3 is made up of 15 amino acids. V gave up 5 bases and J gave up 0 bases; unmatched junction bases: 2. The CDR3 here is CASSISGSSYNEQFF. In nucleotides, the CDR3 is TGTGCCAGCAGCATTAGCGGGAGCTCCTACAATGAGCAGTTCTTC. Full variable domain (outside the CDR3, taken from reference TRBV11-1 and TRBJ2-1): EAEVAQSPRYKITEKSQAVAFWCDPISGHATLYWYRQILGQGPELLVQFQDESVVDDSQLPKDRFSAERLKGVDSTLKIQPAELGDSAMYLCASSISGSSYNEQFFGPGTRLTVL.

The chain recombines TRBV4-1 with TRBJ2-5; 8 bases align to TRBD2. V was pared by 1 base and J by 5 bases, with 6 bases of the junction left unmatched. Per the germline V gene, CDR1 is MGHRA and CDR2 is YSYEKL. This CDR3 has 15 residues. CDR3 region: CASSQGAGVGETQYF. Here the CDR3 DNA reads TGCGCCAGCAGCCAAGGAGCGGGAGTTGGGGAGACCCAGTACTTC.

The table lists this clone with a count of one. This chain's CDR3 is CASSIVGRVASGRTEQFF. In DNA, the CDR3 is TGTGCCAGTAGTATAGTTGGTCGTGTAGCTAGCGGGAGGACTGAGCAGTTCTTC. The V call is TRBV19, the J call TRBJ2-1, with 11 positions matching TRBD2. Germline assignment: CDR1 LNHDA and CDR2 SQIVND (reference sequence). The CDR3 is 18 residues long. With 1 base clipped from V and 9 bases from J, the junction kept 14 bases outside the gene matches.

The V call is TRBV12-5, the J call TRBJ2-3; 9 nucleotides line up with TRBD1. Germline CDR1 LGHNT, CDR2 FRNRAP. V trimming: 4 bases; J trimming: 2 bases; junction bases outside the gene matches: 4. CDR3 length: 15 residues. CDR3 residues: CASGSGTGITDTQYF. The CDR3, as DNA: TGTGCTAGTGGTTCCGGGACAGGGATCACAGATACGCAGTATTTT. Full variable domain (remainder filled in from reference TRBV12-5 and TRBJ2-3): DARVTQTPRHKVTEMGQEVTMRCQPILGHNTVFWYRQTMMQGLELLAYFRNRAPLDDSGMPKDRFSAEMPDATLATLKIQPSEPRDSAVYFCASGSGTGITDTQYFGPGTRLTVL.

This chain links TRBV6-5 with TRBJ2-2; a weak D match, TRBD2 (5 bases). From germline, CDR1 is MNHEY and CDR2 SVGAGI. The CDR3 is 13 residues long. The germline V and J ends were trimmed by 6 bases and 5 bases, with 10 bases remaining between them. In DNA, the CDR3 is TGTGCCAGCAGCTGGAGGTTTACCGGGGAGCTGTTTTTT. The encoded protein is CASSWRFTGELFF.

CDR3 protein: CASSPHHSGFSTDTQYF. In DNA form, the CDR3 reads TGTGCCAGCAGCCCCCACCATAGCGGGTTTAGCACAGATACGCAGTATTTT. The V gene is TRBV7-3, the J gene TRBJ2-3; 7 nucleotides match TRBD2. The germline CDR1 and CDR2 sequences are SGHTA and FQGTGA. V was clipped by 5 bases and J by 0 bases; unmatched bases: 11. The CDR3 sequence is 17 residues long.

The genes are TRBV6-5 and TRBJ2-4, with D perhaps TRBD2 (5 bases). Trimming removed 8 bases from V and 0 bases from J, with 11 bases in between. The CDR3 has 14 amino acids. Germline V gene data show CDR1 as MNHEY and CDR2 as SVGAGI. CDR3 sequence: CASGRALAKNIQYF. CDR3 nucleotide sequence: TGTGCCAGCGGGAGAGCCCTAGCCAAAAACATTCAGTACTTC.

This clone was found once. J is TRBJ2-1 and V is TRBV7-3, with 8 bases that match TRBD1. In germline, CDR1 is SGHTA, CDR2 FQGTGA. J gave up 10 bases and V 2 bases, and 10 bases lay outside the gene matches. The CDR3 is 15 amino acids. CDR3 in DNA: TGTGCCAGCAGCTTAGACTCGCAGGGGGCGCGGGAGCAGTTCTTC. Encoded protein: CASSLDSQGAREQFF.

This chain links TRBV19 with TRBJ1-5, with TRBD1 matching over 8 bases. With 7 bases clipped from V and 6 bases from J, the junction kept 8 bases outside the gene matches. The germline V gene encodes CDR1 LNHDA and CDR2 SQIVND (reference sequence). The CDR3 loop spans 14 amino acids. The CDR3 sequence: CASTPGRGLQPQHF. In DNA, the CDR3 is TGTGCCAGTACCCCCGGCAGGGGGCTTCAGCCCCAGCATTTT.

This clone was picked up a small number of times. The rearrangement links TRBV7-2 to TRBJ1-2, with TRBD1 as a possible D gene (6 bases). Germline CDR1 is SGHTA and CDR2 is FQGNSA. This CDR3 spans 14 amino acids. The V and J ends lost 5 bases and 8 bases respectively, with 18 bases between them. CDR3 in DNA: TGTGCCAGCAGCCGTACAGGGTTCTCGTCGGGCTACACCTTC. This codes for CASSRTGFSSGYTF.

V is TRBV27 and J is TRBJ2-7; 10 positions match TRBD1. The germline V gene encodes CDR1 MNHEY and CDR2 SMNVEV (reference sequence). The junction had 4 bases not matched to a gene; V was cut back by 3 bases and J by 5 bases. CDR3 length: 14 residues. CDR3 amino acids: CASSFRTGGDEQYF. CDR3 DNA: TGTGCCAGCAGTTTCAGGACAGGGGGGGACGAGCAGTACTTC.

V usage is TRBV2 and J usage is TRBJ2-2, with TRBD1 as a possible D gene (5 bases). Germline loops: CDR1 SNHLY, CDR2 FYNNEI. Trimming took off 9 bases at V and 1 base at J, with 12 bases between the two ends. The CDR3 totals 14 residues. The CDR3 region is CASTAGRNTGELFF. CDR3 in DNA: TGTGCCAGTACGGCAGGGCGGAACACCGGGGAGCTGTTTTTT.

This clone was seen more than once but under ten times. The chain employs TRBV5-3 and TRBJ2-7; D possibly corresponds to TRBD1 (5 bases). TRBV5-3 qualifies as an ORF whose function is uncertain. The CDR3 consists of 12 residues. The V end lost 5 bases, the J end lost 2 bases, and 8 bases lay between the germline ends. CDR3 in amino acids: CARRTAAYEQYF. The CDR3 nucleotides are TGTGCCAGAAGGACAGCAGCCTACGAGCAGTACTTC.

J is TRBJ2-2 and V is TRBV7-2, with D unresolved. Looked up from germline, CDR1 is SGHTA and CDR2 is FQGNSA. V was clipped by 5 bases and J by 2 bases, with 18 bases between them. This CDR3 region has 17 residues. CDR3 in amino acids: CASSAFRTRTNTGELFF. In nucleotides, the CDR3 is TGTGCCAGCAGCGCCTTCCGAACAAGAACTAACACCGGGGAGCTGTTTTTT.

This rearrangement joins TRBV7-9 to TRBJ1-2; 7 bases match TRBD1. CDR1 is SEHNR and CDR2 is FQNEAQ in the germline V gene (reference sequence). The ends lost 1 base at V and 6 bases at J; junction bases unmatched: 8. The CDR3 is 15 residues long. In DNA form, the CDR3 reads TGTGCCAGCAGCTTAGGGGGACAGAGATCGAATGGCTACACCTTC. This sequence encodes CASSLGGQRSNGYTF. Based on the CDR3 plus reference TRBV7-9 and TRBJ1-2, the full variable domain is DTGVSQNPRHKITKRGQNVTFRCDPISEHNRLYWYRQTLGQGPEFLTYFQNEAQLEKSRLLSDRFSAERPKGSFSTLEIQRTEQGDSAMYLCASSLGGQRSNGYTFGSGTRLTVV.

This clone has only one observation. The rearrangement links TRBV30 to TRBJ1-2, with 8 bases identical to TRBD1. The CDR3 is 13 amino acids. CDR1 and CDR2 from the germline V gene are GTSNPN and SVGIG (reference sequence). The J segment lost 5 bases and the V segment lost 3 bases, leaving 5 bases of the junction unmatched. The CDR3 DNA sequence: TGTGCCTGGAGCGGGCAGGGGGCTTATGGCTACACCTTC. It is translated as CAWSGQGAYGYTF.

The chain couples TRBV28 to TRBJ1-6; D unresolved. Germline loops: CDR1 MDHEN, CDR2 SYDVKM. The CDR3 sequence is 16 residues long. Trimming pared 2 bases from V and 3 bases from J, leaving 11 bases between. The CDR3 loop reads CASSLTAPSYNSPLHF. CDR3 bases: TGTGCCAGCAGTTTAACGGCACCAAGCTATAATTCACCCCTCCACTTT.

The chain joins TRBV7-3 to TRBJ2-7; D remains ambiguous. The CDR3 consists of 15 residues. Germline CDR1 is SGHTA and CDR2 is FQGTGA. V lost 0 bases and J 1 base, leaving 10 bases between the germline ends. The CDR3 DNA is TGTGCCAGCAGCTTAACCCAGGCGCGATCCTACGAGCAGTACTTC. This codes for CASSLTQARSYEQYF.